This section outlines one T cell receptor (beta chain) sequence together with its context. This clone's antigen is unknown. Base qualities are not provided; no much larger clone lies one nucleotide away. This record comes from a study of cytomegalovirus exposure and HLA in healthy donors (dated by TCRdb to 2017 to 2019). In the study overall: In an earlier analysis of about 560 of the donors, 276 Gb of sequence data and 90 million to 120 million unique TCR beta sequences from some 170 million T cells were reported. Roughly 320 gigabases of sequencing data and 70 million to 95 million unique TCR sequences made up an early release that covered some 640 HLA-typed donors. The genetic ancestry cluster associated with self-reported Caucasian donors included 81% of the 398 genotyped donors. The aim of the study was to test whether cataloging public T cell receptors could identify signatures of past pathogen exposure. Using immunosequencing, the study profiled T cell repertoires from about 620 subjects and related those repertoires to cytomegalovirus serostatus. Along with the 666-subject first cohort, a separate validation cohort of some 130 different subjects was used. To predict cytomegalovirus infection status, the study brought together high-throughput TCR immunosequencing, statistical association of individual TCRs with disease status, and machine learning. A later analysis re-examined previously published TCR beta repertoires from around 670 donors and added high-resolution HLA genotyping to investigate patterns of TCR occurrence. Rather than using new phenotypic data, the later analysis identified candidate immune exposures from TCR beta sequences and from how often those sequences occurred across donors. An earlier analysis of 450 to 750 of the donors used high-throughput TCR beta sequencing to judge whether each TCR beta V gene segment behaved as functional or pseudogenic. Donor age, sex, ethnicity and CMV serostatus were compiled together with the repertoire data. Genome-wide SNP genotypes for about 55% of the 666 donors were used in a later genetic analysis, which treated that subset as a discovery cohort. All discovery cohort repertoires had been generated using a single sequencing platform. Class I and class II HLA loci were covered by the typing at four-digit resolution. The number of donors typed differed by locus, with 629-630 for A, B, C, DRB1 and DQB1, around 560 for DQA1, under 610 for DPA1, and some 440 for DPB1. Roughly five DR-DQ haplotypes were handled as single units for association and clustering, since linkage in the cohort was strong. Among roughly 400 genotyped donors of the cohort, an average of about 240,000 unique TCR beta nucleotide sequences was sequenced per donor, of which approximately 18% were non-productive.

CDR1 and CDR2 (MDHEN, SYDVKM) derive from the germline V gene. The CDR3 spans 16 residues, from the cysteine through the phenylalanine. Only CDR3 DNA is held: 48 bases, read in frame from base 1. Trimming removed 3 bases from V and 3 bases from J; the gene matches leave 5 bases unexplained. The cohort was made up of 650 to 700 healthy bone marrow donors. At the time of sampling, all cohort members were nominally healthy, though unrecorded immune exposures were likely present. The donor was CMV seronegative and belonged to the group of 380 or so seronegative cohort members. Every donor gave a peripheral blood sample, and the peripheral blood mononuclear cells from that sample were used for TCR beta sequencing. Genomic DNA was extracted from the blood cell samples with the Qiagen DNeasy Blood Extraction Kit. Summary of the overall study and its limitations: A further reported finding was that TCR beta sequences accurately predicted the HLA-A and HLA-B alleles for most subjects in the first cohort. In a later analysis, HLA-associated TCR beta chains showed more clonal expansion and lower generation probabilities than non-associated chains that were equally common. A later analysis reported that several top co-occurrence clusters appeared linked to parvovirus B19, influenza, CMV and Epstein-Barr virus. It was suggested by the authors that the approach could potentially be generalized to other disease states and immunological phenotypes. A later analysis found that TCR association rates varied across HLA loci, with DRB1 alleles showing the most associated TCRs and HLA-C alleles the fewest. Because HLA typing was unavailable for some donors at each locus, only the typed subset was used in association tests. A few of the identified cytomegalovirus-associated TCR beta chains were confirmed in vitro to be specific for cytomegalovirus antigens. In an earlier analysis of roughly 500 of the donors, most TCR beta V segments appeared in productive rearrangements about 87% or about 30% of the time, broadly matching IMGT annotations. Correlated functional status among segregating V segments might be attributable to linkage disequilibrium, but an unknown experimental factor could not be ruled out. Presence/absence analyses assumed roughly uniform sequencing depth across donors, an assumption that may not hold. Most CMV-associated TCR beta chains appeared to be HLA-restricted in a later analysis, and the HLA associations seemed to be driven largely by CMV exposure. Some IMGT-functional V segments, including TRBV6-2 and TRBV6-3, could not be distinguished by the 87-base-pair reads and were therefore excluded. The study gave a list of about 170 TCR beta chains associated with cytomegalovirus. Most TCR sequences were seen in very few donors, while some public TCRs were found in many individuals. According to a later genetic analysis, donors in an Asian-associated ancestry cluster had fewer N-insertions in productive TCRs than the approximately 650-donor mean. The sequencing pipeline was judged likely to have produced a cluster of highly shared sequence variants as a technical artifact. The earlier analysis of some 560 of the donors excluded roughly 17 rarely observed V segments, including chromosome 9 orphons, because counts were too low. In both the original and validation cohorts, the classifier was reported to diagnose cytomegalovirus status with high specificity and sensitivity. The cohort was sequenced for TCR beta chains only, and without alpha or paired-chain data the features that could be detected were limited. When HLA alleles, especially DR and DQ, strongly co-occurred, attributing TCR associations to individual alleles was difficult. Specific HLA alleles were associated with 16,951 TCR beta sequences at a false discovery rate of 0.05 in a later analysis. CMV serostatus was the only immune exposure information available for the cohort. In a later genetic analysis, a missense DCLRE1C variant was associated with V-gene and J-gene trimming of TCR beta chains, and the association was replicated in an independent cohort.

The library was obtained by the immunoSEQ multiplex PCR assay. For the multiplex PCR, a mixture combining 60 forward primers for TCR Vbeta segments and 13 reverse primers for TCR Jbeta segments was used. The CDR3 region of rearranged TCR beta genes was amplified from genomic DNA by a multiplex PCR assay. On the Illumina HiSeq System, the amplified TCR beta libraries were sequenced as 87-base-pair reads. For the original study's pipeline: In a later analysis, 80 million or so unique TCR beta chains were counted across the 500 to 850 repertoires, and about 10 million of these chains were shared by at least two donors. To remove PCR and sequencing errors, raw reads were error-corrected and collapsed into unique sequences using a nearest-neighbor algorithm that merged closely related sequences. CDR3 sequences were aligned to IMGT reference sequences to assign V, D and J gene segments. For a sequence to be retained, at least a six-nucleotide match to both a V gene segment and a J gene segment was required. A rearrangement was called productive if the CDR3 had no stop codons and remained in frame with V and J, and every other rearrangement was called non-productive. Following IMGT convention, CDR3 was defined as the stretch from the second conserved V-encoded cysteine up to the conserved J-encoded phenylalanine. Sequences without an unambiguous match to a single V gene segment were excluded from the earlier analysis of approximately 560 of the donors. In an earlier analysis of 450 to 750 of the donors, a V segment was called functional when productive rearrangements were above 56.7%, and segregating when the standard deviation between donors exceeded 5%. A statistical classification framework was built for diagnosing cytomegalovirus status from the catalog of TCR beta chain sequences. In a later analysis, TCR nucleotide sequences were compared against IMGT/GENE-DB human TR gene sequences so that V and J genes could be assigned. Using the TCRdist pipeline, a later analysis assigned CDR3 sequences along with most-parsimonious VDJ recombination scenarios. In a later analysis, every TCR beta chain was defined by the combination of its CDR3 amino acid sequence and its V-gene family, and reads without a unique V-gene family were dropped. As a way to deal with suspected cross-contamination and a sequencing artifact, a later analysis dropped hundreds of nucleotide sequences that were highly shared and had low generation probability. In a later analysis, a clonal expansion index was calculated for each public chain from normalized within-repertoire ranks of inferred template counts. In a later analysis, generation probabilities were computed using a VDJ recombination model fitted to out-of-frame rearrangements, and the results were checked against IGoR. Hypergeometric tests were used in a later analysis to score TCR-TCR, TCR-HLA and TCR-CMV co-occurrence, with a repertoire-size bias correction applied to the TCR pairs. In a later analysis, false discovery rates were estimated by permuting HLA or CMV assignments 20 times. A later analysis grouped co-occurring TCRs with DBSCAN, adding TCRdist sequence similarity when clustering within HLA-allele-positive subsets. For co-occurrence clustering, repertoires with fewer than 30,000 or more than 120,000 public chains were excluded, along with four to six repertoires with anomalous nucleotide sharing. TCRdb took this table from immuneACCESS and kept in-frame rearrangements with V and J called. Such tables lack part of the clones; where checked against another copy, unresolved V genes explain under half of the gap, and the rest is unexplained. The V and J calls and the clone size are those of that table, but D and trimming were determined from the DNA. This sample gives about 200,000 clones in total; 70% to 80% of them show up just once. The ten top clones hold roughly 2% of the sample.

Input material: PBMCs. The sequence links TRBV28 to TRBJ2-2; 9 bases in the middle match TRBD1. The sequence came from a man younger than 40 in good health and CMV-seronegative. The DNA sequence reads TGTGCCAGCAGTTTCCCGGGACAGGGAGACACCGGGGAGCTGTTTTTT. It specifies CASSFPGQGDTGELFF.